The 25 T cell receptor beta chains below all came from one sample that was sequenced in a study of CD8+CD57+ T cells in acquired aplastic anemia (dated by TCRdb to the late 2010s). The instrument was an Illumina HiSeq 2000. Profiling of TCR beta VDJ combinations and CDR3 sequences used genomic DNA as the template. The public reads were reanalyzed by TCRdb: fastp trimming at Q25, MiXCR alignment, in-frame beta chains only. Each CDR3 protein appears once, grouped with its most common genes and DNA. This sample is represented by approximately 200,000 distinct CDR3 sequences; about half of them were singletons. Jointly, the top ten make up 20% of the sample. The patients picked for sequencing were ones in whom flow cytometry had shown an expansion of CD8+CD57+ cells. Material: sorted CD4+, CD8+, or CD8+CD57+ T cells (not recorded which) from PBMCs. The receptors were gathered from a human donor with aplastic anemia.

The chain has TRBV24-1 and TRBJ2-5; 8 bases agree with TRBD1. Unmatched junction bases numbered 3, after V lost 4 bases and J lost 3 bases. There are 14 residues in the CDR3. Germline loops: CDR1 KGHDR, CDR2 SFDVKD. The CDR3 DNA reads as TGTGCCACCAGTGACCGGACAGGGAAAGAGACCCAGTACTTC. It is translated as CATSDRTGKETQYF.

The chain combines TRBV7-9 with TRBJ2-7; perhaps D is TRBD1 or TRBD2 (7 bases each). Germline V gene data show CDR1 as SEHNR and CDR2 as FQNEAQ (reference sequence). CDR3 length equals 13 residues. The V end was cut by 4 bases, the J end by 7 bases, with 14 bases between. The CDR3 DNA is TGTGCCAGCAGCTGGCAGGGGGGGGGAGAGCAGTACTTC. Translation gives CASSWQGGGEQYF.

This CDR3 reads CASSLAEQLGTEAFF. The CDR3, as DNA: TGTGCCAGCAGCTTAGCCGAGCAGCTGGGAACTGAAGCTTTCTTT. The chain recombines TRBV7-8 with TRBJ1-1; D call uncertain. The CDR3 length is 15 residues. The germline gives CDR1 SGHVS, CDR2 FQNEAQ. The ends were cut back, 0 bases at V and 5 bases at J, with 13 bases in the middle.

There are many counts of this clonotype. The chain uses TRBV5-1 and TRBJ2-7; 8 bases map to TRBD1. Germline values: CDR1 SGHRS, CDR2 YFSETQ. V lost 4 bases, J lost 5 bases, and 11 bases stayed unmatched. The CDR3 runs 15 residues. Written as DNA, the CDR3 is TGCGCCAGCAGCCTCCCGGGACAGGTTCGGCACGAGCAGTACTTC. Amino acid sequence: CASSLPGQVRHEQYF.

At least ten counts were recorded for this clonotype. This rearrangement joins TRBV10-3 to TRBJ2-7; the D call may be TRBD1 or TRBD2 (5 bases each). V gave up 0 bases and J gave up 1 base, with 7 bases separating them. The CDR3 has 14 amino acids. Germline V gene sequence: CDR1 ENHRY, CDR2 SYGVKD. CDR3 sequence: CAISESEGSYEQYF. The DNA for the CDR3 is TGTGCCATCAGTGAGTCCGAGGGGTCCTACGAGCAGTACTTC.

This clonotype appeared many times. This chain uses TRBV5-8 with TRBJ1-4; D call uncertain. Trimming stripped 4 bases from V and 8 bases from J, with 15 bases between. The CDR3 runs 14 residues. Germline assignment: CDR1 SGHTS and CDR2 YDEGEE. The CDR3 DNA reads TGTGCCAGCAGCCACCCGGGAGAAGGCGAAAAACTGTTTTTT. This encodes CASSHPGEGEKLFF. Supplemented by reference TRBV5-8 and TRBJ1-4, the full variable domain reads EAGVTQSPTHLIKTRGQQATLRCSPISGHTSVYWYQQALGLGLQFLLWYDEGEERNRGNFPPRFSGRQFPNYSSELNVNALELEDSALYLCASSHPGEGEKLFFGSGTQLSVL.

The chain joins TRBV19 to TRBJ1-5; TRBD1 might be the D (5 bases). With 1 base removed from V and 5 bases from J, the gap between germline ends came to 12 bases. The CDR3 has 15 residues. The germline V gene encodes CDR1 LNHDA and CDR2 SQIVND (reference sequence). CDR3 amino acids: CASSIVSGDHQPQHF. DNA for the CDR3: TGTGCCAGTAGTATAGTGTCCGGGGACCATCAGCCCCAGCATTTT. The whole variable domain, filled in from reference TRBV19 and TRBJ1-5, reads DGGITQSPKYLFRKEGQNVTLSCEQNLNHDAMYWYRQDPGQGLRLIYYSQIVNDFQKGDIAEGYSVSREKKESFPLTVTSAQKNPTAFYLCASSIVSGDHQPQHFGDGTRLSIL.

There are many counts of this clonotype. The gene calls are TRBV2 and TRBJ1-4; D possibly corresponds to TRBD1 (5 bases). CDR1 SNHLY and CDR2 FYNNEI come from the germline V gene. Trimming left V 6 bases short and J 5 bases short, with 13 bases between. CDR3 length: 14 residues. The CDR3 DNA reads TGTGCCAGCAGCGCCGGGACCACCAATGAAAAACTGTTTTTT. Its translation: CASSAGTTNEKLFF.

The rearrangement uses TRBV7-2 and TRBJ1-1, with 10 bases identical to TRBD1. The germline V gene has CDR1 SGHTA and CDR2 FQGNSA. V was clipped by 5 bases and J by 3 bases; unmatched bases: 9. This CDR3 region has 16 residues. For the CDR3, the DNA is TGTGCCAGCAGCACGTCCGACAGGGGGCGAGACACTGAAGCTTTCTTT. Residues: CASSTSDRGRDTEAFF.

This clonotype was detected only once. The genes are TRBV15 and TRBJ1-1; tentative D call: TRBD1 (5 bases). CDR1 and CDR2 (germline): LNHNV, YYDKDF (reference sequence). V lost 5 bases and J lost 2, with 9 bases in between. The CDR3 length is 13 residues. Written as DNA, the CDR3 is TGTGCCACCAGCCGGACATATAACACTGAAGCTTTCTTT. This encodes CATSRTYNTEAFF.

This clonotype came up a few times. This chain links TRBV10-3 with TRBJ2-3; 8 bases agree with TRBD2. V gave up 5 bases and J gave up 5 bases; unmatched junction bases: 6. Germline V gene data show CDR1 as ENHRY and CDR2 as SYGVKD. The CDR3 runs to 14 residues. The CDR3 is CAISLAGGGDTQYF. CDR3 bases: TGTGCCATCAGTCTGGCGGGGGGAGGAGATACGCAGTATTTT.

This clonotype was found many times. The chain uses TRBV15 and TRBJ2-5; 7 nucleotides align to TRBD2. V dropped 0 bases and J dropped 7; count of bases not matched to a gene: 8. Germline V CDR1 and CDR2: LNHNV, YYDKDF (reference sequence). The CDR3 runs 15 residues. The CDR3: CATSRDLGGFGTQYF. The DNA for the CDR3 is TGTGCCACCAGCAGAGATCTGGGGGGGTTTGGGACCCAGTACTTC.

The J gene is TRBJ2-7, the V gene TRBV7-9, with a weak D call TRBD2 (6 bases). Germline lookup yields CDR1 SEHNR and CDR2 FQNEAQ (reference sequence). The CDR3 covers 13 residues. The V and J ends lost 1 base and 3 bases respectively, with 7 bases between them. CDR3 coding DNA: TGTGCCAGCAGCTTAGGGACTAACTACGAGCAGTACTTC. Translating gives CASSLGTNYEQYF.

This clonotype was recorded at least ten times. The V and J genes are TRBV12-3 or TRBV12-4 and TRBJ1-5, with 9 positions matching TRBD1. This CDR3 is built from 13 residues. V gave up 9 bases and J gave up 7 bases; unmatched junction bases: 7. The CDR3 region has the DNA TGTGCCAGTCGACAGGGGGAGCAACAGCCCCAGCATTTT. Translation gives CASRQGEQQPQHF.

With respect to this clonotype: The DNA is left out, because the CDR3 cannot be placed on it with certainty; the CDR3 is given as TCRdb lists it. V gene TRBV2 combines with J gene TRBJ2-2; the DNA was not compared with TRBD1, the D call given in the table. Germline CDR1 reads SNHLY; CDR2 reads FYNNEI. The CDR3 sequence runs 22 residues, both termini included. The CDR3 loop is CACRSTSGRGDIQYFGAGELFF.

The chain employs TRBV20-1 and TRBJ2-3, with 10 bases lining up with TRBD2. J gave up 4 bases and V 6 bases, and 7 bases lay outside the gene matches. CDR1 and CDR2 from the germline V gene are DFQATT and SNEGSKA (reference sequence). This CDR3 is 14 amino acids long. The CDR3 loop is CSATITSGADTQYF. DNA for the CDR3: TGCAGTGCGACCATAACTAGCGGGGCAGATACGCAGTATTTT.

This clonotype was observed at least ten times. The V call is TRBV12-3 or TRBV12-4, the J call TRBJ2-1; 11 positions agree with TRBD2. The CDR3 has 15 residues. The V gene end was trimmed by 6 bases and the J gene end by 12 bases; junction bases not matched to a gene: 13. CDR3 amino acids: CASRPPGLAAKGQFF. The CDR3 DNA is TGTGCCAGCAGACCCCCGGGACTAGCGGCGAAGGGGCAGTTCTTC.

Of note for this clonotype: The missing conserved phenylalanine or tryptophan at the end of this CDR3 makes a read error likely. V is TRBV25-1 and J is TRBJ2-2, with 10 bases fitting TRBD1. The CDR3 runs to 13 residues. The germline V gene encodes CDR1 MGHDK and CDR2 SYGVNS. V gave up 8 bases and J gave up 5 bases; unmatched junction bases: 2. The CDR3 reads CASGGQGTGELFL. The CDR3 nucleotides read TGTGCCAGCGGGGGACAGGGGACCGGGGAGCTGTTTCTT.

The V and J genes are TRBV2 and TRBJ1-6; D uncertain. This CDR3 has 13 amino acids. V lost 6 bases and J lost 6, with 9 bases in between. CDR1 SNHLY and CDR2 FYNNEI come from the germline V gene. The CDR3 region is CASSWEANSPLHF. CDR3 coding DNA: TGTGCCAGCAGCTGGGAAGCTAATTCACCCCTCCACTTT.

The sample holds many counts of this clonotype. The junction departs from the called germline gene at one end, perhaps through a read error. The rearrangement links TRBV2 to TRBJ1-1, with D perhaps matching TRBD1 (6 bases). The CDR3 sequence is 11 residues long. Germline V lookup: CDR1 SNHLY, CDR2 FYNNEI. The CDR3 DNA is TGTGCCAGCAGTGCCTGGACAGAAGGTTTCTTT. Translation: CASSAWTEGFF. Combining the CDR3 with reference TRBV2 and TRBJ1-1 gives the whole variable domain EPEVTQTPSHQVTQMGQEVILRCVPISNHLYFYWYRQILGQKVEFLVSFYNNEISEKSEIFDDQFSVERPDGSNFTLKIRSTKLEDSAMYFCASSAWTEGFFGQGTRLTVV.

This clonotype was counted many times. The V call is TRBV24-1, the J call TRBJ1-2, with 10 bases that match TRBD1. This CDR3 contains 16 residues. Germline loops: CDR1 KGHDR, CDR2 SFDVKD. With 4 bases clipped from V and 3 bases from J, the junction kept 7 bases outside the gene matches. CDR3 amino acids: CATSDPRDRGDYGYTF. The CDR3 DNA reads TGTGCCACCAGTGACCCCCGGGACAGGGGTGACTATGGCTACACCTTC.

This chain uses TRBV10-1 with TRBJ1-2; D may be TRBD1 (6 bases). The CDR3 loop spans 13 amino acids. Between the trimmed V and J ends, which lost 6 bases and 6 bases, there was a span of 14 bases. Germline CDR1 is WNHNN and CDR2 is SYGVQD (reference sequence). CDR3 protein: CASRNRQVDGYTF. CDR3 in DNA: TGCGCCAGCAGGAATCGACAGGTTGATGGCTACACCTTC.

A single count supports this clonotype. The V and J genes are TRBV7-9 and TRBJ2-7; 9 bases agree with TRBD1. CDR1 and CDR2 from the germline V gene are SEHNR and FQNEAQ (reference sequence). The CDR3 consists of 18 residues. Germline trimming cut 0 bases from V and 3 bases from J; bases unmatched to any gene: 12. The CDR3 DNA is TGTGCCAGCAGCTTAGCACTCCCGGGACAGGGAACCTTCTACGAGCAGTACTTC. Translating gives CASSLALPGQGTFYEQYF. Full variable domain (remainder filled in from reference TRBV7-9 and TRBJ2-7): DTGVSQNPRHKITKRGQNVTFRCDPISEHNRLYWYRQTLGQGPEFLTYFQNEAQLEKSRLLSDRFSAERPKGSFSTLEIQRTEQGDSAMYLCASSLALPGQGTFYEQYFGPGTRLTVT.

The chain is built from TRBV5-1 and TRBJ2-3; 10 nucleotides match TRBD1. Germline V gene lookup returns CDR1 SGHRS and CDR2 YFSETQ. The CDR3 covers 14 residues. Germline trimming cut 6 bases from V and 3 bases from J; bases unmatched to any gene: 4. The CDR3 nucleotides are TGCGCCAGCACCACGGGACAGGGGACAGATACGCAGTATTTT. This encodes CASTTGQGTDTQYF.

The table lists this clonotype with many counts. The chain carries TRBV5-6 and TRBJ2-3; D might be TRBD1 (5 bases). The CDR3 contains 16 residues. Germline values: CDR1 SGHDT, CDR2 YYEEEE. V was clipped by 5 bases and J by 3 bases, with 19 bases between them. The CDR3 DNA follows: TGTGCCAGCAGGGACGGACCGCAGGGAATAACAGATACGCAGTATTTT. It yields the protein CASRDGPQGITDTQYF.